A selection of T cell receptor beta chains follows, all from one sample in a study of blood T cell repertoires in COVID-19. Profiling relied on immunoSEQ multiplex PCR, and the TCRdb table lists in-frame clones only, not all of them. The sample lists roughly 330,000 clones; around four fifths were seen once. Sample: peripheral blood. The receptors originated from a woman aged 50 to 65 with acute or convalescent COVID-19. CDR3s include the opening cysteine and the closing phenylalanine or tryptophan. A D gene is named only where the DNA matches it firmly. Expanded clones get a size class; other rows say once, few or many, or leave the size out.

d_gene	v_gene	abundance	len	j_gene	CDR3aa	CDR3nt
NA	TRBV7-2	NA	15	TRBJ1-2	CASSLANGGYGGYTF	TGTGCCAGCAGCTTAGCCAACGGGGGGTACGGTGGCTACACCTTC
NA	TRBV7-6	NA	15	TRBJ1-1	CASSLGEGLYTEAFF	TGTGCCAGCAGCTTAGGGGAGGGTCTGTACACTGAAGCTTTCTTT
TRBD2	TRBV19	NA	16	TRBJ2-4	CASSIGGGSAKNIQYF	TGTGCCAGTAGTATCGGGGGGGGCTCGGCCAAAAACATTCAGTACTTC
TRBD1	TRBV6-6	NA	16	TRBJ1-1	CASSRRQGMGNTEAFF	TGTGCCAGCAGTCGAAGACAGGGGATGGGGAACACTGAAGCTTTCTTT
NA	TRBV19	NA	14	TRBJ1-6	CASSISGQDSPLHF	TGTGCCAGTAGTATTTCAGGGCAGGATTCACCCCTCCACTTT
NA	TRBV7-9	NA	15	TRBJ2-7	CASSLVQGGAYEQYF	TGTGCCAGCAGCTTAGTTCAAGGCGGAGCCTACGAGCAGTACTTC
NA	TRBV13	NA	17	TRBJ2-3	CASSGPPQRSSTDTQYF	TGTGCCAGCAGCGGGCCCCCCCAGCGGTCTAGCACAGATACGCAGTATTTT
NA	TRBV20-1	NA	13	TRBJ1-2	CSASHRSNYGYTF	TGCAGTGCTAGTCACAGATCTAACTATGGCTACACCTTC
NA	TRBV7-9	NA	17	TRBJ1-2	CASSSDKWTAWNYGYTF	TGTGCCAGCAGCTCGGATAAATGGACAGCCTGGAACTATGGCTACACCTTC
NA	TRBV18	NA	16	TRBJ2-2	CASSPPSQGSTGELFF	TGTGCCAGCTCACCACCATCGCAGGGGTCGACCGGGGAGCTGTTTTTT
NA	TRBV6-5	NA	12	TRBJ1-2	CASRRGLYGYTF	TGTGCCAGCAGGCGGGGCCTATATGGCTACACCTTC
NA	TRBV6-5	few	14	TRBJ2-5	CASSSPTPLGTQYF	TGTGCCAGCAGTTCCCCGACTCCTCTTGGGACCCAGTACTTC
NA	TRBV30	NA	14	TRBJ1-4	CAWGRGLGDEKLFF	TGTGCCTGGGGCAGGGGTTTAGGGGACGAAAAACTGTTTTTT
NA	TRBV5-1	NA	14	TRBJ2-1	CASSLGIGVREQFF	TGCGCCAGCAGCTTGGGGATAGGGGTGCGTGAGCAGTTCTTC
NA	TRBV5-1	NA	15	TRBJ1-1	CASSLSAGGNTEAFF	TGCGCCAGCAGCTTGTCCGCGGGAGGGAACACTGAAGCTTTCTTT
TRBD2	TRBV30	once	15	TRBJ2-2	CAWRRGAGNTGELFF	TGTGCCTGGAGGCGGGGGGCGGGGAACACCGGGGAGCTGTTTTTT
TRBD2	TRBV18	NA	18	TRBJ2-3	CASSPLGLAGGISDTQYF	TGTGCCAGCTCACCCCTCGGACTAGCGGGAGGGATATCAGATACGCAGTATTTT
NA	TRBV15	NA	14	TRBJ1-1	CATSRREPYTEAFF	TGTGCCACCAGCAGACGGGAGCCCTACACTGAAGCTTTCTTT
TRBD2	TRBV19	NA	15	TRBJ2-1	CASSMGLAGHNEQFF	TGTGCCAGTAGTATGGGACTAGCGGGCCACAATGAGCAGTTCTTC
TRBD1	TRBV30	NA	17	TRBJ1-2	CAWSTDRGAPTNYGYTF	TGTGCCTGGAGTACGGACAGGGGAGCACCCACTAACTATGGCTACACCTTC
NA	TRBV5-4	NA	14	TRBJ2-5	CASSPVTGQETQYF	TGTGCCAGCAGCCCGGTGACCGGGCAAGAGACCCAGTACTTC
NA	TRBV5-1	NA	15	TRBJ2-2	CASSLDPGASGELFF	TGCGCCAGCAGCTTGGACCCGGGAGCGAGCGGGGAGCTGTTTTTT
TRBD1	TRBV28	NA	17	TRBJ1-3	CASSIPTGGQDLNTIYF	TGTGCCAGCAGTATCCCGACGGGGGGACAGGACTTAAACACCATATATTTT